One sample yielded the 5 T cell receptor beta chains listed below, sequenced in a study of shared clonotypes between healthy human individuals. TCRdb's table, derived via immunoSEQ multiplex PCR, lists solely in-frame clones and lacks some. This sample carries hundreds of thousands of clones, roughly 95% of them seen once, and the ten largest clones take 0.095% to 0.12%. As defined, naive CD8 cells were CD45RO-negative and positively selected for CCR7, with terminally differentiated effector memory CD45RA+ cells excluded. Sequenced material: naive CD8+ T cells sorted from blood. Receptors were obtained from a woman younger than 45 in good health.

V gene TRBV28 combines with J gene TRBJ2-5; D unresolved. Judging by the DNA end, TRBJ2-7 fits better; the J call may be wrong. Germline-derived CDR1 and CDR2 are MDHEN and SYDVKM. This CDR3 has 14 residues. This CDR3 reads CASRDVSGRHEQYF. CDR3 bases: TGTGCCAGCAGGGATGTCTCCGGACGCCACGAGCAGTACTTC.

This clone was observed a single time. This chain links TRBV6-1 with TRBJ2-7; D is possibly TRBD2 (5 bases). CDR1 is MNHNS and CDR2 is SASEGT in the germline V gene. The CDR3 length is 12 residues. V shed 6 bases and J shed 0 bases, with 6 bases lying between them. This CDR3 reads CASRGSSYEQYF. CDR3 in DNA: TGTGCCAGCAGGGGGAGCTCCTACGAGCAGTACTTC.

The chain uses TRBV7-6 and TRBJ2-7, with 8 positions matching TRBD2. V lost 5 bases and J lost 0; bases outside the gene matches: 15. The CDR3 sequence is 18 residues long. Germline CDR1 is SGHVS and CDR2 is FNYEAQ. For the CDR3, the DNA is TGTGCCAGCAGCCAGGGGAGTTTTAGCGGGACCATCTCCTACGAGCAGTACTTC. Translated: CASSQGSFSGTISYEQYF.

Only one count was recorded for this clone. The V gene is TRBV2, the J gene TRBJ2-7, with D perhaps TRBD2 (6 bases). CDR1 is SNHLY, CDR2 FYNNEI, per germline. The CDR3 sequence is 15 residues long. The germline V and J ends were trimmed by 6 bases and 1 base, with 16 bases remaining between them. The CDR3 sequence: CASRDAGGASYEQYF. The CDR3 DNA is TGTGCCAGCAGAGACGCCGGGGGTGCGTCCTACGAGCAGTACTTC.

The rearrangement joins TRBV11-1 to TRBJ1-6, with D uncertain. The CDR3 spans 15 residues. Between the trimmed V and J ends, which lost 1 base and 8 bases, there was a span of 12 bases. Germline V gene lookup returns CDR1 SGHAT and CDR2 FQDESV (reference sequence). CDR3 DNA sequence: TGTGCCAGCAGCTTAGATTCAGGATCTGATTCACCCCTCCACTTT. Amino acids: CASSLDSGSDSPLHF.